The following is a T cell receptor beta chain sequence with its context. Its target is not known. The entry originates in a study of cytomegalovirus exposure and HLA in healthy donors. General observations from the study: Later analysis showed TCR association rates varying by HLA locus, highest for DRB1 and lowest for HLA-C. Likely technical artifact: a cluster of highly shared sequence variants.

PCR used 60 Vbeta primers and 13 Jbeta primers. Using immunoSEQ multiplex PCR, the repertoire was profiled, and TCRdb retains in-frame clones only, with some absent. The data show 200,000 to 250,000 clones, with 76% seen just once and 0.63% held by the top ten. The CDR3 runs to 13 residues. Germline values: CDR1 SGHNT, CDR2 YYREEE (reference sequence). The V and J ends lost 4 bases and 3 bases, in that order; junction bases with no gene match: 3. The TCR sequence derives from a young man in good health and CMV-seronegative. The genes are TRBV5-4 and TRBJ1-1, with 7 nucleotides matching TRBD1. The sample taken for sequencing was PBMCs. CDR3 sequence: CASSRQGHTEAFF. In nucleotides, the CDR3 is TGTGCCAGCAGCAGACAGGGACACACTGAAGCTTTCTTT. Variable domain in full (rest from reference TRBV5-4 and TRBJ1-1): ETGVTQSPTHLIKTRGQQVTLRCSSQSGHNTVSWYQQALGQGPQFIFQYYREEENGRGNFPPRFSGLQFPNYSSELNVNALELDDSALYLCASSRQGHTEAFFGQGTRLTVV.